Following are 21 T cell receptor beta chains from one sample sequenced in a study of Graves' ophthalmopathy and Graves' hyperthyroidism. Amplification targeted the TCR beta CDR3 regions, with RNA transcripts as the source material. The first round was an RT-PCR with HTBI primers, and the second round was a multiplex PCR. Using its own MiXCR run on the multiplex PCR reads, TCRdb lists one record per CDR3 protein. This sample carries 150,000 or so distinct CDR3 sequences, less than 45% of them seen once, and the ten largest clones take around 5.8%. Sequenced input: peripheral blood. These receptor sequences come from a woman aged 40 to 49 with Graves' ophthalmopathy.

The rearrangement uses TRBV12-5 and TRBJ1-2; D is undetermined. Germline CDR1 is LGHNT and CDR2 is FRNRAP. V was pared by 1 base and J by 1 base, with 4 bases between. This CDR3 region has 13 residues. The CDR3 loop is CASGLGSNYGYTF. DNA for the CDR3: TGTGCTAGTGGTTTGGGCAGTAACTATGGCTACACCTTC.

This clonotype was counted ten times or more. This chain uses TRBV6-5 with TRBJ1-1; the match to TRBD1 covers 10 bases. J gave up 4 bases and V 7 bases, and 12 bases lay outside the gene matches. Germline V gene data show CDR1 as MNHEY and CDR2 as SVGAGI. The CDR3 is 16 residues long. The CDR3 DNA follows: TGTGCCAGCAAAGCGACAGGGGGCTGGGTGGTCACTGAAGCTTTCTTT. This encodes CASKATGGWVVTEAFF.

The CDR3 spells CASSGRDREGEQYF. CDR3 coding DNA: TGTGCCAGCAGCGGCCGTGACAGGGAGGGCGAGCAGTACTTC. This chain connects TRBV12-3 or TRBV12-4 to TRBJ2-7; D possibly matches TRBD1 or TRBD2 (7 bases each). The V gene lost 6 bases and the J gene lost 6 bases, with 18 bases spanning the gap. The length of the CDR3 is 14 residues.

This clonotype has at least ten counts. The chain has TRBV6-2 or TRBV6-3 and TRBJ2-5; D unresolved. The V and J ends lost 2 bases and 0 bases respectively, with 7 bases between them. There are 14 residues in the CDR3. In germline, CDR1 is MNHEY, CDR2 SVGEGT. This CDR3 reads CASSYSPYQETQYF. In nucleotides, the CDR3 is TGTGCCAGCAGTTACAGCCCGTACCAAGAGACCCAGTACTTC.

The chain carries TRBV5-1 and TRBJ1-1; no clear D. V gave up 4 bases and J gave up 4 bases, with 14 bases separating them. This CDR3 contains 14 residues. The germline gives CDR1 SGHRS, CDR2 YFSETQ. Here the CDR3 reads CASSVGSGATEAFF. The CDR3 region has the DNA TGCGCCAGCAGCGTGGGGTCGGGTGCCACTGAAGCTTTCTTT.

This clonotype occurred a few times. This CDR3 reads CASSPGTPLNTEAFF. CDR3 in DNA: TGTGCCAGCAGTCCAGGGACACCTTTGAACACTGAAGCTTTCTTT. This sequence joins TRBV27 and TRBJ1-1, with D possibly TRBD1 on 6 matching bases. This CDR3 comprises 15 residues. The ends were cut back, 5 bases at V and 0 bases at J, with 13 bases in the middle. The germline V gene encodes CDR1 MNHEY and CDR2 SMNVEV (reference sequence).

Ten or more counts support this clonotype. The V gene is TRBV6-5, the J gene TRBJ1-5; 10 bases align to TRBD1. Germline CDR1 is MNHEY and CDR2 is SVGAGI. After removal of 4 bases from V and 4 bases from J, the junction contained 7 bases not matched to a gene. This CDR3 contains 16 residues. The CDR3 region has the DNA TGTGCCAGCAGTTCCACAGGACAGGGGGTAAATCAGCCCCAGCATTTT. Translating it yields CASSSTGQGVNQPQHF.

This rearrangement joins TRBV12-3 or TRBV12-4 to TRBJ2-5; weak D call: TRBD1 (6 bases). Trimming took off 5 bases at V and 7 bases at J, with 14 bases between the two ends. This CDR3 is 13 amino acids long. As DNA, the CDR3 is TGTGCCAGCAGTCAGGACAGAAGGGGGACCCAGTACTTC. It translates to CASSQDRRGTQYF.

CDR3: CASSYSAGAYYGYTF. The CDR3 DNA reads as TGTGCCAGCAGTTACTCAGCAGGGGCCTACTATGGCTACACCTTC. The chain links TRBV6-5 to TRBJ1-2; a possible D gene is TRBD1 (6 bases). In germline, CDR1 is MNHEY, CDR2 SVGAGI. The CDR3 runs to 15 residues. Trimming removed 0 bases from V and 3 bases from J, with 11 bases in between.

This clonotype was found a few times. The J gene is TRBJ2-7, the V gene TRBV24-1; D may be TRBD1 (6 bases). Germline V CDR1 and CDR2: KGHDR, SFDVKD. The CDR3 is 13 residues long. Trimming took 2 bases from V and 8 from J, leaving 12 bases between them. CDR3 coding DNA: TGTGCCACCAGTGATTCCGACAGGCGGCAGCAGTACTTC. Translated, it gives CATSDSDRRQQYF.

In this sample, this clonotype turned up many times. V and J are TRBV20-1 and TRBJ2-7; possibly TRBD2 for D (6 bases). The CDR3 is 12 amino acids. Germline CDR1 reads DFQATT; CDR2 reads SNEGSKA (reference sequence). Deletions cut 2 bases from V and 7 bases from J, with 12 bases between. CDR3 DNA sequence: TGCAGTGCTAGAATTGGGGCGGGGGAGCAGTACTTC. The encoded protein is CSARIGAGEQYF.

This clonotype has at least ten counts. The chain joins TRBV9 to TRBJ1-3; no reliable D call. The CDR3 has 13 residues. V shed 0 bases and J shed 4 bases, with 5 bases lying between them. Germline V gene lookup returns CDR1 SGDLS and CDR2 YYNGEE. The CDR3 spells CASSVEGGNTIYF. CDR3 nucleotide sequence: TGTGCCAGCAGCGTAGAGGGCGGAAACACCATATATTTT.

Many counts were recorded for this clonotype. CDR3 in DNA: TGCGCCAGCAGCTTGGAGCCAGGGGCGCACGAGCAGTACTTC. Its protein product is CASSLEPGAHEQYF. The chain uses TRBV5-1 and TRBJ2-7; TRBD1 is a possible D gene (6 bases). This CDR3 region has 14 residues. The V gene's germline CDR1 is SGHRS and CDR2 YFSETQ. The V end was cut by 0 bases, the J end by 5 bases, with 12 bases between.

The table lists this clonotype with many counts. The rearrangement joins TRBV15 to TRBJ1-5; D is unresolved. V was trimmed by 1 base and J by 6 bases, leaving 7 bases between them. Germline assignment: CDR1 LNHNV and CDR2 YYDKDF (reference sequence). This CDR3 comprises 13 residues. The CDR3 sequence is CATSRVGAQPQHF. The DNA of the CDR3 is TGTGCCACCAGCAGAGTGGGTGCTCAGCCCCAGCATTTT. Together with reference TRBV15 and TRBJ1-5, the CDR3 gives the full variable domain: DAMVIQNPRYQVTQFGKPVTLSCSQTLNHNVMYWYQQKSSQAPKLLFHYYDKDFNNEADTPDNFQSRRPNTSFCFLDIRSPGLGDTAMYLCATSRVGAQPQHFGDGTRLSIL.

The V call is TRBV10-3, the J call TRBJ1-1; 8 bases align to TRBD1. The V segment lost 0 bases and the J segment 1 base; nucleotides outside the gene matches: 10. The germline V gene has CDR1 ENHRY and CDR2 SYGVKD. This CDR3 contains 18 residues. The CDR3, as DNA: TGTGCCATCAGTGAGTCGATCAGGTTGGGACAGGCGAACACTGAAGCTTTCTTT. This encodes CAISESIRLGQANTEAFF.

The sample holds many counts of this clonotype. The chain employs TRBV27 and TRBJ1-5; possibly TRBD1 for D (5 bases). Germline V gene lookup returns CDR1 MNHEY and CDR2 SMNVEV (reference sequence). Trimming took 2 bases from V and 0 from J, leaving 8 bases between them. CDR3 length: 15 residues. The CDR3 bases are TGTGCCAGCAGTTTAGAGGGGACTAGCAATCAGCCCCAGCATTTT. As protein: CASSLEGTSNQPQHF.

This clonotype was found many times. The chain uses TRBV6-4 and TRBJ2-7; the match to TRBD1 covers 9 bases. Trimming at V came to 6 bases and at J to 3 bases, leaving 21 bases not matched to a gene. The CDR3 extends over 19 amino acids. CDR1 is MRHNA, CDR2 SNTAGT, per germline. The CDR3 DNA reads TGTGCCAGCAGCAAACGGCTGGGGACAGGGAGTTTTTTCCACTACGAGCAGTACTTC. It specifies CASSKRLGTGSFFHYEQYF.

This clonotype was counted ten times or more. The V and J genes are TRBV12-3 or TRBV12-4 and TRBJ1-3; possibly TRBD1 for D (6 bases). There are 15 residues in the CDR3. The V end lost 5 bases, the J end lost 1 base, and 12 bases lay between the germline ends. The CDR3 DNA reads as TGTGCCAGCAGTCCGCGGGGGGCGTCTGGAAACACCATATATTTT. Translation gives CASSPRGASGNTIYF.

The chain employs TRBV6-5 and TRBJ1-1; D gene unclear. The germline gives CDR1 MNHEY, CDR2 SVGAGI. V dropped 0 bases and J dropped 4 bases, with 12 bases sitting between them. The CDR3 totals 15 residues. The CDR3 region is CASSYSPSFLTEAFF. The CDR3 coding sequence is TGTGCCAGCAGTTACTCGCCTTCCTTTCTCACTGAAGCTTTCTTT.

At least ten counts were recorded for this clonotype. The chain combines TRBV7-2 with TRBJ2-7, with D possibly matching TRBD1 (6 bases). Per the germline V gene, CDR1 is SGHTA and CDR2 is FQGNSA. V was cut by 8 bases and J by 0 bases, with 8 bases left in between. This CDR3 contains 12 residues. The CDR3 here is CASRDNSYEQYF. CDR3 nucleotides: TGTGCCAGCCGGGACAACTCCTACGAGCAGTACTTC.

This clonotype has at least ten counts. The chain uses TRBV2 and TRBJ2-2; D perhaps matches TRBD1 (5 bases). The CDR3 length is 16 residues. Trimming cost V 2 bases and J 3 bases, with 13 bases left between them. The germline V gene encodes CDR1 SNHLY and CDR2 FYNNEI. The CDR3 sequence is CASSESSREDTGELFF. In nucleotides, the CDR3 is TGTGCCAGCAGTGAATCGAGCAGGGAAGACACCGGGGAGCTGTTTTTT.